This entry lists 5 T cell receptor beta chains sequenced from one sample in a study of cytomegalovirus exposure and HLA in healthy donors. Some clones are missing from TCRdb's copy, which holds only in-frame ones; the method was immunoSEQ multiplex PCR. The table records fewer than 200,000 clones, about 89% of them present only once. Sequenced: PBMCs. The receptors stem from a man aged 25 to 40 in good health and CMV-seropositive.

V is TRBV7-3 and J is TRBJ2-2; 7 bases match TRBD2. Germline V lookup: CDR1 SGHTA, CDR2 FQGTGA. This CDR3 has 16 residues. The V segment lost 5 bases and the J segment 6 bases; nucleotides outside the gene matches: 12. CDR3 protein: CASSPTSGDGAGELFF. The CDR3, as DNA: TGTGCCAGCAGCCCTACCAGCGGGGACGGGGCCGGGGAGCTGTTTTTT.

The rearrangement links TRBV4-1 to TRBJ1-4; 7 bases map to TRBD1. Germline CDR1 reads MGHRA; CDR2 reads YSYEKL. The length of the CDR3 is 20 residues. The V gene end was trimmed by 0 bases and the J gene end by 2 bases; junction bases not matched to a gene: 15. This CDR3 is CASSQDLRQGVIGTNEKLFF. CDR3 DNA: TGCGCCAGCAGCCAAGATTTACGGCAGGGGGTAATTGGGACTAATGAAAAACTGTTTTTT.

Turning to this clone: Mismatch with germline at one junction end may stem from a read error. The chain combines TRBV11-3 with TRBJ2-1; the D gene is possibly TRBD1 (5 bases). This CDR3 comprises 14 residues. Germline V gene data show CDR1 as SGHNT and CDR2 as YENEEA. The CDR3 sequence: CASSLAPWGGEEFF. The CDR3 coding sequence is TGTGCCAGCAGCTTAGCTCCCTGGGGCGGTGAGGAGTTCTTC.

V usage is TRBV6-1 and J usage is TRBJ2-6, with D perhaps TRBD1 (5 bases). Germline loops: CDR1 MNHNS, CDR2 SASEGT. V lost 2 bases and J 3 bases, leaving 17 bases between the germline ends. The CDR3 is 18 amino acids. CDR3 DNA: TGTGCCAGCAGTGAAATAATGCAGGGTTTAGGTGGGGCCAACGTCCTGACTTTC. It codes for CASSEIMQGLGGANVLTF.

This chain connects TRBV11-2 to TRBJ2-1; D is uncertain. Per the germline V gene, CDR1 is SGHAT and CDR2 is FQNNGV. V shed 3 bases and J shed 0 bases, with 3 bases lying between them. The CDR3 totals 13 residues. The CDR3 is CASSFRSYNEQFF. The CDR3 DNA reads TGTGCCAGCAGCTTCCGCTCCTACAATGAGCAGTTCTTC.